This T cell receptor beta chain came from a study of T cell responses to AZD1222 COVID-19 vaccine. Across the study: Doses given second, at about 4 or about 12 weeks, were pooled. The study's findings and limits: White British ancestry dominated among donors, who included more females, and clonal diversity was possibly underestimated. Unmutated variant regions reportedly attract nearly half of all spike-specific TCRs. Elevations in Spike-specific TCR breadth and depth followed administration of two AZD1222 doses.

The CDR3 is made up of 14 amino acids. Looked up from germline, CDR1 is GTSNPN and CDR2 is SVGIG (reference sequence). Trimming left V 4 bases short and J 2 bases short, with 12 bases between. Measured with immunoSEQ multiplex PCR; TCRdb has only the in-frame clones, and not every one. Of fewer than 200,000 clones listed, about 90% were seen once; the top ten hold around 5.8%. Worth noting for this clone: What it binds is unknown.

The chain couples TRBV30 to TRBJ1-3; D uncertain. The source is an adult in good health. The starting material was peripheral blood, obtained on day 0 of AZD1222 vaccination. The CDR3 loop is CAWTPEPPGNTIYF. CDR3 in DNA: TGTGCCTGGACTCCCGAGCCCCCTGGAAACACCATATATTTT.